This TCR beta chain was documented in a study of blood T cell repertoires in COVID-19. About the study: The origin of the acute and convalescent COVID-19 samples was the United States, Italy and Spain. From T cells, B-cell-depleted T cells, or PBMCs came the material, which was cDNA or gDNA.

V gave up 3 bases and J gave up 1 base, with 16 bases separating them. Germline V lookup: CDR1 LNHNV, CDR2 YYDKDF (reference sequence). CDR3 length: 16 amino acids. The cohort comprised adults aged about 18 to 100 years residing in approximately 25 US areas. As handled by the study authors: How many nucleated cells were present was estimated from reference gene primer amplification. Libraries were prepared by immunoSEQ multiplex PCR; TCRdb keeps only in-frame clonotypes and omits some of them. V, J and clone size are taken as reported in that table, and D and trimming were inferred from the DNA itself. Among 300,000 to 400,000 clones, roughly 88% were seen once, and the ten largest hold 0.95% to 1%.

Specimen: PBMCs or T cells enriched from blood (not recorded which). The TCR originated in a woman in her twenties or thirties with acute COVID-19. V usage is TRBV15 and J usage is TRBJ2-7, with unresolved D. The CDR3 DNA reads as TGTGCCACCAGCAGCACCCATGAATGGAGTTCCTACGAGCAGTACTTC. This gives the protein CATSSTHEWSSYEQYF.